Below are 22 T cell receptor beta chains sequenced from a single sample in a study of T cell responses to AZD1222 COVID-19 vaccine. TCRdb's copy holds only in-frame clones and misses some; the assay was immunoSEQ multiplex PCR. Of 90,000 to 120,000 clones in the sample, 87% were seen once. The material sequenced was peripheral blood, taken 28 days after the second AZD1222 dose. All receptors derive from an adult who received the AZD1222 COVID-19 vaccine.

The chain is built from TRBV27 and TRBJ1-1, with 8 bases matching TRBD1. V was clipped by 10 bases and J by 3 bases; unmatched bases: 4. Per the germline V gene, CDR1 is MNHEY and CDR2 is SMNVEV (reference sequence). The CDR3 loop spans 12 amino acids. CDR3 sequence: CAILTGDTEAFF. The DNA for the CDR3 is TGTGCCATCCTGACAGGGGACACTGAAGCTTTCTTT.

The V gene is TRBV19, the J gene TRBJ1-6; possibly TRBD1 for D (5 bases). The germline V gene encodes CDR1 LNHDA and CDR2 SQIVND (reference sequence). The CDR3 is 16 amino acids. V was cut by 2 bases and J by 7 bases, with 15 bases left in between. CDR3 in amino acids: CASSITGSRGNSPLHF. The CDR3 region has the DNA TGTGCCAGTAGTATAACGGGGAGTAGGGGAAATTCACCCCTCCACTTT.

This clone was picked up one time. The genes are TRBV5-1 and TRBJ1-2; possibly TRBD1 for D (5 bases). V lost 5 bases, J lost 0 bases, and 14 bases lay in between. Germline-derived CDR1 and CDR2 are SGHRS and YFSETQ. The CDR3 covers 15 residues. Here the CDR3 DNA reads TGCGCCAGCAGAATAGGGGACGGATCTAACTATGGCTACACCTTC. This translates into CASRIGDGSNYGYTF.

There are a few counts of this clone. The chain uses TRBV4-1 and TRBJ2-3; D is perhaps TRBD1 (5 bases). Germline V CDR1 and CDR2: MGHRA, YSYEKL. The ends were cut back, 0 bases at V and 7 bases at J, with 17 bases in the middle. The CDR3 sequence is 16 residues long. The CDR3 DNA reads as TGCGCCAGCAGCCAAGAACGGCAGGGCGGTGGGAATACGCAGTATTTT. It encodes CASSQERQGGGNTQYF.

This clone showed up just once. The chain couples TRBV5-4 to TRBJ1-1; D perhaps matches TRBD1 (5 bases). CDR1 is SGHNT, CDR2 YYREEE, per germline (reference sequence). V dropped 3 bases and J dropped 4 bases, with 10 bases sitting between them. The CDR3 is 13 amino acids. DNA for the CDR3: TGTGCCAGCAGCTGGGGCAGAGGCACTGAAGCTTTCTTT. The encoded protein is CASSWGRGTEAFF. Full variable domain (rest looked up from reference TRBV5-4 and TRBJ1-1): ETGVTQSPTHLIKTRGQQVTLRCSSQSGHNTVSWYQQALGQGPQFIFQYYREEENGRGNFPPRFSGLQFPNYSSELNVNALELDDSALYLCASSWGRGTEAFFGQGTRLTVV.

This clone has a single count. The CDR3 protein is CASSDSYYGYTF. In DNA, the CDR3 is TGTGCCAGCTCTGACAGCTACTATGGCTACACCTTC. The chain has TRBV6-5 and TRBJ1-2; D perhaps matches TRBD1 (5 bases). The length of the CDR3 is 12 residues. Trimming left V 8 bases short and J 3 bases short, with 10 bases between. Germline assignment: CDR1 MNHEY and CDR2 SVGAGI.

The chain carries TRBV29-1 and TRBJ2-3; TRBD1 might be the D (6 bases). The V and J ends lost 3 bases and 7 bases respectively, with 11 bases between them. From germline, CDR1 is SQVTM and CDR2 ANQGSEA. There are 12 residues in the CDR3. As DNA, the CDR3 is TGCAGCGTTGACCTACAGGGAAATACGCAGTATTTT. This gives the protein CSVDLQGNTQYF.

J is TRBJ2-2 and V is TRBV5-1; a weak D match, TRBD1 (5 bases). The V end lost 4 bases, the J end lost 0 bases, and 10 bases lay between the germline ends. The CDR3 is made up of 15 amino acids. The V gene's germline CDR1 is SGHRS and CDR2 YFSETQ. CDR3 amino acids: CASSEDSPNTGELFF. CDR3 bases: TGCGCCAGCAGCGAAGACAGCCCGAACACCGGGGAGCTGTTTTTT.

The chain joins TRBV18 to TRBJ2-7; D may be TRBD1 or TRBD2 (5 bases each). From germline, CDR1 is KGHSH and CDR2 LQKENI. The V gene lost 2 bases and the J gene lost 2 bases, with 13 bases spanning the gap. The CDR3 contains 15 residues. The CDR3 coding sequence is TGTGCCAGCTCACCAGGAGGCAGGGTCGCCTACGAGCAGTACTTC. It yields the protein CASSPGGRVAYEQYF.

In its sample, this clone was seen once. The V gene is TRBV6-5, the J gene TRBJ1-1, with D possibly TRBD1 on 5 matching bases. The ends were cut back, 0 bases at V and 7 bases at J, with 6 bases in the middle. The CDR3 loop spans 12 amino acids. Per the germline V gene, CDR1 is MNHEY and CDR2 is SVGAGI. The CDR3 region has the DNA TGTGCCAGCAGTTACTCGGGGGGTGAAGCTTTCTTT. This codes for CASSYSGGEAFF.

The genes are TRBV28 and TRBJ2-7, with 7 positions matching TRBD1. Germline values: CDR1 MDHEN, CDR2 SYDVKM. With V trimmed by 4 bases and J by 3 bases, 9 bases remained unmatched. The CDR3 has 15 residues. This CDR3 is CASSSGDSLFYEQYF. In nucleotides, the CDR3 is TGTGCCAGCAGTTCCGGGGACAGCCTCTTCTACGAGCAGTACTTC. Full variable domain (outside the CDR3, taken from reference TRBV28 and TRBJ2-7): DVKVTQSSRYLVKRTGEKVFLECVQDMDHENMFWYRQDPGLGLRLIYFSYDVKMKEKGDIPEGYSVSREKKERFSLILESASTNQTSMYLCASSSGDSLFYEQYFGPGTRLTVT.

V is TRBV18 and J is TRBJ1-1; TRBD1 is a possible D gene (6 bases). Germline values: CDR1 KGHSH, CDR2 LQKENI. CDR3 size: 14 residues. Trimming shortened V by 6 bases and J by 0 bases, and 11 bases separated the two germline ends. CDR3 nucleotide sequence: TGTGCCAGCTCCCCGGGACAACTGAACACTGAAGCTTTCTTT. This gives the protein CASSPGQLNTEAFF.

This clone was observed once. The V and J genes are TRBV24-1 and TRBJ1-6; D gene ambiguous. The CDR3 consists of 13 residues. V dropped 5 bases and J dropped 10 bases, with 11 bases sitting between them. Germline loops: CDR1 KGHDR, CDR2 SFDVKD. Here the CDR3 DNA reads TGTGCCACCAGTGTAATTTTAAGATCACCCCTCCACTTT. Translated, it gives CATSVILRSPLHF.

The chain combines TRBV6-5 with TRBJ1-1; D call uncertain. This CDR3 spans 13 amino acids. CDR1 is MNHEY, CDR2 SVGAGI, per germline. Trimming left V 4 bases short and J 5 bases short, with 11 bases between. CDR3 amino acids: CASSSGPPTEAFF. The CDR3 nucleotides read TGTGCCAGCAGTTCCGGGCCCCCGACTGAAGCTTTCTTT.

This clone was found a few times. The chain recombines TRBV28 with TRBJ2-2, with TRBD2 matching over 7 bases. Germline CDR1 MDHEN, CDR2 SYDVKM. The CDR3 spans 14 residues. With V trimmed by 7 bases and J by 4 bases, 6 bases remained unmatched. CDR3 protein: CASMGLAATGELFF. CDR3 bases: TGTGCCAGCATGGGGCTAGCGGCCACCGGGGAGCTGTTTTTT.

The chain joins TRBV9 to TRBJ2-3; the match to TRBD1 covers 7 bases. The V segment lost 0 bases and the J segment 3 bases; nucleotides outside the gene matches: 4. Germline CDR1 and CDR2: SGDLS and YYNGEE. This CDR3 contains 15 residues. This chain's CDR3 is CASSVGQGGTDTQYF. In DNA, the CDR3 is TGTGCCAGCAGCGTAGGACAGGGTGGGACAGATACGCAGTATTTT.

The chain links TRBV4-3 to TRBJ2-6; no reliable D call. The CDR3 consists of 16 residues. Germline CDR1 reads LGHNA; CDR2 reads YSLEER. V dropped 0 bases and J dropped 0 bases, with 6 bases sitting between them. The CDR3 bases are TGCGCCAGCAGCCAAGAGGTGCACTCTGGGGCCAACGTCCTGACTTTC. As protein: CASSQEVHSGANVLTF.

This clone appeared a single time. V is TRBV6-5 and J is TRBJ1-1, with 7 bases that match TRBD1. The CDR3 loop spans 14 amino acids. The germline gives CDR1 MNHEY, CDR2 SVGAGI. Trimming took 6 bases from V and 3 from J; bases not matched to a gene: 7. CDR3 DNA sequence: TGTGCCAGCAGCAGGACCGGGACAGACACTGAAGCTTTCTTT. Encoded protein: CASSRTGTDTEAFF.

The chain recombines TRBV9 with TRBJ2-1; TRBD1 matches at 8 bases. The germline CDR1 and CDR2 sequences are SGDLS and YYNGEE. CDR3 length: 15 amino acids. The V segment lost 3 bases and the J segment 4 bases; nucleotides outside the gene matches: 6. In nucleotides, the CDR3 is TGTGCCAGCAGCGCCGGGGACAGGATATACAATGAGCAGTTCTTC. The encoded protein is CASSAGDRIYNEQFF.

V and J are TRBV12-5 and TRBJ1-3, with D unclear. Germline CDR1 is LGHNT and CDR2 is FRNRAP. The CDR3 runs 14 residues. V was shortened by 1 base and J by 4 bases, with 8 bases between the two germline ends. The DNA for the CDR3 is TGTGCTAGTGGTTTGGACGGACCGGGAAACACCATATATTTT. It codes for CASGLDGPGNTIYF.

This chain joins TRBV4-2 and TRBJ1-2; a weak D match, TRBD1 (5 bases). Germline assignment: CDR1 LGHNA and CDR2 YNFKEQ. The CDR3 sequence is 13 residues long. The V end lost 2 bases, the J end lost 8 bases, and 12 bases lay between the germline ends. The CDR3 coding sequence is TGTGCCAGCAGCCAATTCAGGGAGGAGGGCTACACCTTC. This translates into CASSQFREEGYTF.

This CDR3 is CASSEIGASGNTIYF. The CDR3 DNA reads TGTGCCAGCAGTGAAATCGGAGCCTCTGGAAACACCATATATTTT. The chain carries TRBV6-1 and TRBJ1-3; D is ambiguous. CDR1 MNHNS and CDR2 SASEGT come from the germline V gene. CDR3 length: 15 amino acids. Trimming left V 2 bases short and J 0 bases short, with 8 bases between.